A selection of T cell receptor beta chains follows, all from one sample in a study of Ad26.COV2.S vaccination and SARS-CoV-2 variants. Profiled with immunoSEQ multiplex PCR; TCRdb holds only in-frame clones, not every one. Of 300,000 to 350,000 clones detected, around nine tenths appear once; the ten largest clones hold roughly 5%. The sequences come from peripheral blood, collected in a trial of Ad26.COV2.S vaccine versus placebo. The source of these receptors is a person aged 18-60 years who received the Ad26.COV2.S COVID-19 vaccine or a placebo. Each CDR3 is given with its conserved first and last residue. D genes are given only for firm matches. Rows may omit the clone size; those that give it use once, few, many or a size class.

TRBD1	-	TRBV20-1	TRBJ1-2	TGCAGTGCTAGTGACAGGGCGGACTATGGCTACACCTTC	CSASDRADYGYTF
TRBD2	few	TRBV2	TRBJ2-1	TGTGCCAGCAGACCGACCCATGTTGGCGGGAGTCGAGATGAGCAGTTCTTC	CASRPTHVGGSRDEQFF
-	-	TRBV6-2/TRBV6-3	TRBJ1-5	TGTGCCAGCAGCCCTCGCCGGGACGCTAGCAATCAGCCCCAGCATTTT	CASSPRRDASNQPQHF
-	-	TRBV9	TRBJ2-3	TGTGCCAGCAGCCTCGGGACGGCGGGCACAGATACGCAGTATTTT	CASSLGTAGTDTQYF
-	-	TRBV5-1	TRBJ2-3	TGCGCCAGCAGCTTGGGTTACAGGTCAAGCACAGATACGCAGTATTTT	CASSLGYRSSTDTQYF
TRBD1	-	TRBV27	TRBJ1-1	TGTGCCAGCAGTTGGGACAGAGAGAACACTGAAGCTTTCTTT	CASSWDRENTEAFF
-	once	TRBV5-6	TRBJ2-7	TGTGCCAGCAGCCTAAAGGGGGGCGAGCAGTACTTC	CASSLKGGEQYF
TRBD1	-	TRBV24-1	TRBJ2-1	TGTGCCACCAGTGGGGTGATGGGACAGACGTCCTACAATGAGCAGTTCTTC	CATSGVMGQTSYNEQFF
-	-	TRBV29-1	TRBJ1-1	TGCAGCGTTGAATTTGGGGCGGCCTTGAACACTGAAGCTTTCTTT	CSVEFGAALNTEAFF
-	-	TRBV2	TRBJ2-1	TGTGCCAGCTCTACTCAACGGGGGGCCAATGAGCAGTTCTTC	CASSTQRGANEQFF
-	-	TRBV6-6	TRBJ2-2	TGTGCCAGCAGCTACCTTACAGGGACCACTCTCGCGAACACCGGGGAGCTGTTTTTT	CASSYLTGTTLANTGELFF
TRBD1	-	TRBV7-8	TRBJ2-3	TGTGCCAGCAGCTGGACCGGGACAGGGGTTAGAGATACGCAGTATTTT	CASSWTGTGVRDTQYF
-	-	TRBV5-1	TRBJ1-1	TGCGCCAGCAGCTTAAGCGTTACCAACACTGAAGCTTTCTTT	CASSLSVTNTEAFF
TRBD2	-	TRBV5-1	TRBJ2-5	TGCGCCAGCAACGCGCTCCCGGGGGGAGAGACCCAGTACTTC	CASNALPGGETQYF
-	-	TRBV30	TRBJ1-6	TGTGCCTGGAGTGCAGGTCTGAATTCACCCCTCCACTTT	CAWSAGLNSPLHF
-	-	TRBV9	TRBJ1-1	TGTGCCAGCAGCGTAGTGGTGAACACTGAAGCTTTCTTT	CASSVVVNTEAFF
-	-	TRBV6-5	TRBJ1-2	TGTGCCAGCAGTTACGATCTAGGCCGTAATGGCTACACCTTC	CASSYDLGRNGYTF
-	once	TRBV23-1	TRBJ2-6	TGCGCCAGCAGTCATTCTCATAACTCTGGGGCCAACGTCCTGACTTTC	CASSHSHNSGANVLTF
-	-	TRBV21-1	TRBJ1-5	TGTGCCAGCATTCCCGGGGGGTGTCAGCCCCAGCATTTT	CASIPGGCQPQHF
-	medium-sized	TRBV7-9	TRBJ2-3	TGTGCCAGCAGCACCCACAGGGGGGGTAGCGATACGCAGTATTTT	CASSTHRGGSDTQYF
-	few	TRBV6-4	TRBJ2-7	TGTGCCAGCAGTGCAGGGGCGGGCGAGCAGTACTTC	CASSAGAGEQYF
TRBD2	-	TRBV2	TRBJ2-3	TGTGCCAGCAGTGAAGGGGTAGCGGGGGATCACACAGATACGCAGTATTTT	CASSEGVAGDHTDTQYF
TRBD2	-	TRBV7-9	TRBJ2-7	TGTGCCAGCAGCCCAGCGGGAGGGGGTCCCGAGCAGTACTTC	CASSPAGGGPEQYF
-	-	TRBV6-1	TRBJ1-2	TGTGCCAGCAGTGACGAAGGGCTATATGGCTACACCTTC	CASSDEGLYGYTF
TRBD1	-	TRBV9	TRBJ2-3	TGTGCCAGCAGCACCACAGGGGCAGATACGCAGTATTTT	CASSTTGADTQYF
-	-	TRBV5-4	TRBJ2-7	TGTGCCAGCAGCTATTCTCCGAACTACGAGCAGTACTTC	CASSYSPNYEQYF
-	-	TRBV11-2	TRBJ2-7	TGTGCCAGCAGCTTAGACGGGAGTTACGAGCAGTACTTC	CASSLDGSYEQYF
-	-	TRBV2	TRBJ2-7	TGTGCCAGCAGTGAAGGGCCCGGGAGCTCCTACGAGCAGTACTTC	CASSEGPGSSYEQYF
TRBD2	-	TRBV7-2	TRBJ2-7	TGTGCCAGCAGCCCTCCGGGACTAACCTACGAGCAGTACTTC	CASSPPGLTYEQYF
-	-	TRBV5-4	TRBJ1-1	TGTGCCAGCAGCTTGTTCTCTGAAGCTTTCTTT	CASSLFSEAFF
-	-	TRBV5-1	TRBJ1-5	TGCGCCAGCAGCTTGGGGGTTGGAGGTCAGCCCCAGCATTTT	CASSLGVGGQPQHF
-	-	TRBV13	TRBJ2-1	TGTGCCAGCAGCTTCCCCTCTCTAGGCGGAGAGGACAATGAGCAGTTCTTC	CASSFPSLGGEDNEQFF
TRBD2	-	TRBV2	TRBJ2-5	TGTGCCAGCAGCGGACTAGCGGGGGAAGAGACCCAGTACTTC	CASSGLAGEETQYF
-	-	TRBV6-6	TRBJ1-1	TGTGCCAGCAGTAGGACAGACACTGAAGCTTTCTTT	CASSRTDTEAFF
TRBD1	-	TRBV19	TRBJ1-1	TGTGCCACCTCCTATCAGGGGGGGACTGAAGCTTTCTTT	CATSYQGGTEAFF
TRBD1	-	TRBV9	TRBJ1-1	TGTGCCAGCAGCAAAAACAGGGGGCTGGGCGCTGAAGCTTTCTTT	CASSKNRGLGAEAFF
-	-	TRBV29-1	TRBJ1-6	TGCAGCGTTGGGGACCATAATTCACCCCTCCACTTT	CSVGDHNSPLHF
-	-	TRBV19	TRBJ2-7	TGTGCCAGTAGTATAGATCTTAGATACGAGCAGTACTTC	CASSIDLRYEQYF
TRBD1	-	TRBV9	TRBJ1-2	TGTGCCAGCAGCGCTCCTGGACAGGGGGCGAACTATGGCTACACCTTC	CASSAPGQGANYGYTF
-	-	TRBV4-2	TRBJ2-2	TGTGCCAGCAGCCAAGAAGCGAACACCGGGGAGCTGTTTTTT	CASSQEANTGELFF
TRBD2	-	TRBV24-1	TRBJ2-1	TGTGCCACCAGTGCGGGAGGGGGGGGGAATGAGCAGTTCTTC	CATSAGGGGNEQFF
TRBD1	once	TRBV9	TRBJ1-5	TGTGCCAGCAGCGTACCGGGACAGGGAAAAGGTAGGGATAGCAATCAGCCCCAGCATTTT	CASSVPGQGKGRDSNQPQHF